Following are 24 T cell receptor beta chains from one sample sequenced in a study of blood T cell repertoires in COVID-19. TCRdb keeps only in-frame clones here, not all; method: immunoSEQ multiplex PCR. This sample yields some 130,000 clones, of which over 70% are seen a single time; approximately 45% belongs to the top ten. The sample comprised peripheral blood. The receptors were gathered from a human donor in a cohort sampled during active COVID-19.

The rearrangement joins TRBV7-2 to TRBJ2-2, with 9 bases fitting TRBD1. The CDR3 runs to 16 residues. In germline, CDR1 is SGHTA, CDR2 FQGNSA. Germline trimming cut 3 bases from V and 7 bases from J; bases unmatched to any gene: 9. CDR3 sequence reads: CASSLTTGGGLGELFF. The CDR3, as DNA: TGTGCCAGCAGCTTGACGACAGGGGGAGGTCTCGGGGAGCTGTTTTTT. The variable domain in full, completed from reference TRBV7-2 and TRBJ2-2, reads GAGVSQSPSNKVTEKGKDVELRCDPISGHTALYWYRQSLGQGLEFLIYFQGNSAPDKSGLPSDRFSAERTGGSVSTLTIQRTQQEDSAVYLCASSLTTGGGLGELFFGEGSRLTVL.

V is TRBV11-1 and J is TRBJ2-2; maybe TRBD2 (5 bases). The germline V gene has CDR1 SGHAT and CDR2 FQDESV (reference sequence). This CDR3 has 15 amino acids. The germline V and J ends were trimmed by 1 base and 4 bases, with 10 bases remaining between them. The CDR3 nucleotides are TGTGCCAGCAGCTTAGGAGGAGGTTTCACCGGGGAGCTGTTTTTT. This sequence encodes CASSLGGGFTGELFF.

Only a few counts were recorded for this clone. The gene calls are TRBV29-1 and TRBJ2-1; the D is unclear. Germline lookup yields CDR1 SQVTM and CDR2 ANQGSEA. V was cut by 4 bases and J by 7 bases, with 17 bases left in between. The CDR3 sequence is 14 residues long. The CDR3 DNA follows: TGCAGCGTTGTAGCCCTACCACCGCCTAATGAGCAGTTCTTC. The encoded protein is CSVVALPPPNEQFF.

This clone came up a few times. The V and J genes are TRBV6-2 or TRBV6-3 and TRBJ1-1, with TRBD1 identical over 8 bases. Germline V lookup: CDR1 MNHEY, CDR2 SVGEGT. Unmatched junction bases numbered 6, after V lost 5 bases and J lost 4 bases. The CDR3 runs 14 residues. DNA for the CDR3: TGTGCCAGCAGTATGGACAGGGAAGGCACTGAAGCTTTCTTT. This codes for CASSMDREGTEAFF.

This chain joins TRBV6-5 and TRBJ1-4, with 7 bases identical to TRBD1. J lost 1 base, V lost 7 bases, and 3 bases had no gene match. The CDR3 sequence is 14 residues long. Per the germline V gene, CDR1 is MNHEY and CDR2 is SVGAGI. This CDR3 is CASKPGGTNEKLFF. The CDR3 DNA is TGTGCCAGCAAGCCAGGGGGAACTAATGAAAAACTGTTTTTT.

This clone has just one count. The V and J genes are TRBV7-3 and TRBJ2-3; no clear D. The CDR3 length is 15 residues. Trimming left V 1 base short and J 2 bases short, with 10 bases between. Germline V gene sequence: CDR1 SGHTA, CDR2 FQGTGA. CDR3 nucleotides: TGTGCCAGCAGCTTAAGCGGCAGATTCACAGATACGCAGTATTTT. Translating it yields CASSLSGRFTDTQYF.

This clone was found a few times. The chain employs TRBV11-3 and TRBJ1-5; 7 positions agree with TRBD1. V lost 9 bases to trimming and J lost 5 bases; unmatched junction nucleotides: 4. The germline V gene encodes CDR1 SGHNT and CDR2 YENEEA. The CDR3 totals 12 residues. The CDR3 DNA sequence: TGTGCCAGAGGACAGGTACATCAGCCCCAGCATTTT. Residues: CARGQVHQPQHF.

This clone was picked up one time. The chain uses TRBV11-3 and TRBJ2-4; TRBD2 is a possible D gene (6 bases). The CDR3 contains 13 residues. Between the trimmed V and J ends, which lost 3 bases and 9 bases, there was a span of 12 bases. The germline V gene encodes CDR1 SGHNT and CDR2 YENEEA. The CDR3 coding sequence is TGTGCCAGCAGCTTGGCCAGGCGGGGCATTCAGTACTTC. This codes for CASSLARRGIQYF.

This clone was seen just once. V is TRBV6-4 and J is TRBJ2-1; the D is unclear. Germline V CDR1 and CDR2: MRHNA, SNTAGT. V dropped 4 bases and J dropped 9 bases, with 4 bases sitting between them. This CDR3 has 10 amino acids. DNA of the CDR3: TGTGCCAGCAGTGTGGCTGAGCAGTTCTTC. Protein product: CASSVAEQFF.

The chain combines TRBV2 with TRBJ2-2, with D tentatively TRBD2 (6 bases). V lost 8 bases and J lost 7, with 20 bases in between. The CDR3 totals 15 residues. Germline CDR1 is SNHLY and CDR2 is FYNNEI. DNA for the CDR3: TGTGCCAGCTCCCCGGGACTTTCCCTGAACGGGGAGCTGTTTTTT. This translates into CASSPGLSLNGELFF.

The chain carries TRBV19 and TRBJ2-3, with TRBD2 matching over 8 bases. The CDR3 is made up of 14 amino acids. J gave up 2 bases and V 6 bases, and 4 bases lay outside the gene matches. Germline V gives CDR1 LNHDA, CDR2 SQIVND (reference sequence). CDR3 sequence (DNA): TGTGCCAGTAGACTAGCGGTTCTCACAGATACGCAGTATTTT. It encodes CASRLAVLTDTQYF.

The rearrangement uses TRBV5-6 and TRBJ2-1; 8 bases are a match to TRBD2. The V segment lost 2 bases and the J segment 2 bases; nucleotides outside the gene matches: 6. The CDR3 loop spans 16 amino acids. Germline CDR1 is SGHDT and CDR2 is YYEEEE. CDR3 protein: CASSFRRGVTYNEQFF. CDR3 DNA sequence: TGTGCCAGCAGCTTTAGGCGGGGGGTAACCTACAATGAGCAGTTCTTC.

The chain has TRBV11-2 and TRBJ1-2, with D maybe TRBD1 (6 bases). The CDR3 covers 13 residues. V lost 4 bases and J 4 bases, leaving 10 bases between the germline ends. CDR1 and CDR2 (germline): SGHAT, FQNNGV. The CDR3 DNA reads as TGTGCCAGCAGCTCAGGGGTGGCCTATGGCTACACCTTC. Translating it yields CASSSGVAYGYTF.

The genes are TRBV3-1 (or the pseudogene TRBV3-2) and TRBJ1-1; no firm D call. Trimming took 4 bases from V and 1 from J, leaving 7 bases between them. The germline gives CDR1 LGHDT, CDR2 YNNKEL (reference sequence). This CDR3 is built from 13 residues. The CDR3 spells CASSPQANTEAFF. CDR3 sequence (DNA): TGTGCCAGCAGCCCTCAAGCGAACACTGAAGCTTTCTTT.

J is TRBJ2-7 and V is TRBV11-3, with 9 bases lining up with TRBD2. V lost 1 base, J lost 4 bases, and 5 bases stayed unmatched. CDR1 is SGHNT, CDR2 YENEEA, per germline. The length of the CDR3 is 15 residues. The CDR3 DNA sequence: TGTGCCAGCAGCTTAGGTGGGGCGGGAGGGTACGAGCAGTACGTC. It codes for CASSLGGAGGYEQYV.

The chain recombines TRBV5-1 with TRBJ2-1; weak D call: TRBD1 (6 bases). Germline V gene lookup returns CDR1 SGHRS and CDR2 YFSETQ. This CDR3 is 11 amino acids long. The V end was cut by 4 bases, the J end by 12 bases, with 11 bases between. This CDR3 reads CASSTDRRQFF. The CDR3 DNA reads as TGCGCCAGCAGCACTGACAGGCGGCAGTTCTTC.

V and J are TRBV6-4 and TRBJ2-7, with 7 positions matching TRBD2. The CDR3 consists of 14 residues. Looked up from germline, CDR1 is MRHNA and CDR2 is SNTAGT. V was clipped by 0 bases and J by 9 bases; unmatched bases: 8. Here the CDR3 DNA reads TGTGCCAGCAGTGACTCGCAGCGGGAAAAGGGGCAGTACGTC. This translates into CASSDSQREKGQYV.

CDR3 residues: CASSSGQAGHEQYF. CDR3 coding DNA: TGTGCCAGCAGCTCCGGGCAGGCGGGGCACGAGCAGTACTTC. The rearrangement links TRBV11-3 to TRBJ2-7; tentatively, D is TRBD2 (6 bases). Germline V gene data show CDR1 as SGHNT and CDR2 as YENEEA. This CDR3 contains 14 residues. V was trimmed by 4 bases and J by 5 bases, leaving 15 bases between them.

CDR3 in amino acids: CASSLPATGGYEQYV. For the CDR3, the DNA is TGTGCCAGCAGTTTACCCGCAACAGGGGGCTACGAGCAGTACGTC. The J gene is TRBJ2-7, the V gene TRBV28; 8 bases fit TRBD1. Germline trimming cut 2 bases from V and 3 bases from J; bases unmatched to any gene: 6. Germline CDR1 reads MDHEN; CDR2 reads SYDVKM. The CDR3 contains 15 residues.

CDR3 DNA: TGTGCCAGCAGTCCAGAGGGAGGGACGCAGTATTTT. Translated: CASSPEGGTQYF. The V gene is TRBV6-1, the J gene TRBJ2-3; TRBD2 matches at 7 bases. Germline V CDR1 and CDR2: MNHNS, SASEGT. Trimming took 5 bases from V and 9 from J; bases not matched to a gene: 5. This CDR3 region has 12 residues.

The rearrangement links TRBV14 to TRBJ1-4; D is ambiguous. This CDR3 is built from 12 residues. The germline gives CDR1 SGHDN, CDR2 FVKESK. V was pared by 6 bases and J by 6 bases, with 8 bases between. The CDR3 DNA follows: TGTGCCAGCAGAATGGGAGATGAAAAACTGTTTTTT. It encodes CASRMGDEKLFF.

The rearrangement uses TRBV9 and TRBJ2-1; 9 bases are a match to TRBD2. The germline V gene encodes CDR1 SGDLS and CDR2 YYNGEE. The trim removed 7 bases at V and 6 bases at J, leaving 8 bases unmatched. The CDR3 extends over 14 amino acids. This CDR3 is CASEAGGSANEQFF. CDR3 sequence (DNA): TGTGCCAGCGAGGCGGGAGGGTCTGCCAATGAGCAGTTCTTC.

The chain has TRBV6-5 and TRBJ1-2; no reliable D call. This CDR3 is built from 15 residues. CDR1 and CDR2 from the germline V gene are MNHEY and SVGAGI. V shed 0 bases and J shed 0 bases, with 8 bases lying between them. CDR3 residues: CASSYSRQSNYGYTF. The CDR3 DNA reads TGTGCCAGCAGTTACTCGAGACAATCTAACTATGGCTACACCTTC.

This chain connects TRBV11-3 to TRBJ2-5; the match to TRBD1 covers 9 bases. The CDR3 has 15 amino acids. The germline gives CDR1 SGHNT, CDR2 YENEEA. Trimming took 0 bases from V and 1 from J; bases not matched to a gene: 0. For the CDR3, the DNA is TGTGCCAGCAGCTTAGAGGGACAGGGCCAAGAGACCCAGTACTTC. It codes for CASSLEGQGQETQYF.